This T cell receptor beta chain was sequenced for a study of Ad26.COV2.S vaccination and SARS-CoV-2 variants. Study as a whole: Once or twice, 56 days apart, Ad26.COV2.S was delivered intramuscularly. Study outcomes and limitations: In TCR breadth and depth analyses, total T cell responses may have been underestimated.

Specified treatment: some 20 received Ad26.COV2.S at low or high dose, single or two shots; a few received placebo; per-sample allocation not given. After the first vaccine or placebo injection, samples were drawn on day 63. The study used a vaccine consisting of an Ad26 vector that expressed Wuhan-strain SARS-CoV-2 spike. Profiling relied on immunoSEQ multiplex PCR, and the TCRdb table lists in-frame clones only, not all of them. The data hold roughly 700,000 clones, with more than 80% observed a single time. Turning to this clone: What it binds is not known.

The CDR3 runs 13 residues. The V end lost 8 bases, the J end lost 0 bases, and 11 bases lay between the germline ends. The germline V gene has CDR1 SNHLY and CDR2 FYNNEI. The genes are TRBV2 and TRBJ2-7, with D possibly TRBD1 on 6 matching bases. The TCR originated in a person between 18 and 65 years old who received the Ad26.COV2.S COVID-19 vaccine or a placebo. The specimen was peripheral blood, collected in a trial of Ad26.COV2.S vaccine versus placebo. The CDR3 here is CASGQSSSYEQYF. The CDR3 bases are TGTGCCAGCGGACAGTCGAGCTCCTACGAGCAGTACTTC.